A selection of T cell receptor beta chains follows, all from one sample in a study of vaccination effects on CD4 cells after COVID-19. Here immunoSEQ multiplex PCR was the method, and the copy in TCRdb shows in-frame clones only, minus some. The table records around 15,000 clones, roughly 70% of them present only once. These receptors are not linked to any known antigen. This specimen was CD4+ T cells from PBMCs cultured with HCoV-NL63 spike peptides, taken after COVID-19 vaccination. These receptors were obtained from a human donor who had a prior SARS-CoV-2 infection. Both conserved end residues are trimmed from each CDR3. Each record gives: V gene, J gene, CDR3 protein.

V: TRBV27; J: TRBJ2-7; CDR3: ASSPPGQGAYEQY
V: TRBV11-3; J: TRBJ2-3; CDR3: ASSPQRATDTQY
V: TRBV5-1; J: TRBJ2-7; CDR3: ASSLAVRDGWTPRNEQY
V: TRBV21-1; J: TRBJ2-7; CDR3: ASSSKEASRNYEQY
V: TRBV18; J: TRBJ2-5; CDR3: ASSESYQETQY
V: TRBV6-6; J: TRBJ2-7; CDR3: ASSYFLGVYEQY
V: TRBV10-3; J: TRBJ1-6; CDR3: AISERGGTSPLH
V: TRBV9; J: TRBJ2-2; CDR3: ASSRTGATGELF
V: TRBV5-4; J: TRBJ1-6; CDR3: ASSRRTDGNSPLH
V: TRBV25-1; J: TRBJ2-7; CDR3: ASSVGYEQY
V: TRBV9; J: TRBJ1-2; CDR3: ASSVGTGLYGYT
V: TRBV30; J: TRBJ1-2; CDR3: AWSTQGAIYGYT
V: TRBV7-8; J: TRBJ2-1; CDR3: ASSSKLAGATGEQF
V: TRBV3-1/TRBV3-2; J: TRBJ1-4; CDR3: ASSLGGRNEKLF
V: TRBV2; J: TRBJ1-6; CDR3: ASSGNEGAGSPLH
V: TRBV9; J: TRBJ2-1; CDR3: ASGGSYNEQF
V: TRBV27; J: TRBJ2-7; CDR3: ASSLSKVGTYSQY
V: TRBV12-3/TRBV12-4; J: TRBJ2-7; CDR3: ASSSRESYEQY
V: TRBV7-2; J: TRBJ1-2; CDR3: ASSLALGRGDRNYGYT
V: TRBV9; J: TRBJ2-3; CDR3: ASSVRSSGTDTQY
V: TRBV21-1; J: TRBJ2-3; CDR3: ASSSTGTAVDTQY
V: TRBV15; J: TRBJ1-5; CDR3: ATSRDGGAEYSNQPQH
V: TRBV4-2; J: TRBJ2-3; CDR3: ASSSRDTSTDTQY
V: TRBV30; J: TRBJ1-5; CDR3: AWSPQTLQGQPQH
V: TRBV3-1/TRBV3-2; J: TRBJ2-7; CDR3: ASSRRTSLYEQY
V: TRBV5-1; J: TRBJ2-5; CDR3: ASSLASMETQY
V: TRBV3-1/TRBV3-2; J: TRBJ2-1; CDR3: ASSQAFRDYNEQF
V: TRBV7-3; J: TRBJ1-3; CDR3: ASSWTGGPGNTIY
V: TRBV5-4; J: TRBJ2-1; CDR3: ASSHLRTEYNEQF
V: TRBV10-3; J: TRBJ1-1; CDR3: AISESARSGNTEAF
V: TRBV11-3; J: TRBJ1-1; CDR3: ASSSSGAAWSNTEAF
V: TRBV6-2/TRBV6-3; J: TRBJ2-7; CDR3: ASSYLGQGLSYEQY
V: TRBV7-9; J: TRBJ2-3; CDR3: ASSLGRGYFDTQY
V: TRBV19; J: TRBJ1-5; CDR3: ASSMRGKRGNQPQH
V: TRBV2; J: TRBJ2-7; CDR3: ASSEWTYEQY
V: TRBV11-3; J: TRBJ2-1; CDR3: ASSQGSDEQF
V: TRBV18; J: TRBJ2-7; CDR3: ASSPPRNYGEQY
V: TRBV19; J: TRBJ2-1; CDR3: ASSADRGSYNEQF
V: TRBV5-1; J: TRBJ2-3; CDR3: ASSLVVAGGTDTQY
V: TRBV6-5; J: TRBJ2-7; CDR3: ASSYIALAGDTSLY
V: TRBV30; J: TRBJ2-5; CDR3: AWSFWTDRQGKQETQY
V: TRBV7-2; J: TRBJ1-4; CDR3: ASSFSGQILNEKLF
V: TRBV29-1; J: TRBJ2-5; CDR3: SGMGNQETQY
V: TRBV30; J: TRBJ2-7; CDR3: AWMLAGSSYEQY
V: TRBV2; J: TRBJ2-7; CDR3: ASSATRGGTYEQY
V: TRBV6-5; J: TRBJ1-1; CDR3: ASSFGTGVTEAF
V: TRBV7-8; J: TRBJ2-5; CDR3: ASSFGETQY
V: TRBV5-1; J: TRBJ1-1; CDR3: ASSLEPGIGTEAF
V: TRBV30; J: TRBJ1-6; CDR3: AWSPGTNSPLH
V: TRBV12-3/TRBV12-4; J: TRBJ1-5; CDR3: ASSWTAYQPQH
V: TRBV15; J: TRBJ1-6; CDR3: ATSGGTAAYINSPLH
V: TRBV5-1; J: TRBJ2-5; CDR3: ASSLGLAGQETQH
V: TRBV6-1; J: TRBJ1-6; CDR3: ASSEQTKGTTPLH